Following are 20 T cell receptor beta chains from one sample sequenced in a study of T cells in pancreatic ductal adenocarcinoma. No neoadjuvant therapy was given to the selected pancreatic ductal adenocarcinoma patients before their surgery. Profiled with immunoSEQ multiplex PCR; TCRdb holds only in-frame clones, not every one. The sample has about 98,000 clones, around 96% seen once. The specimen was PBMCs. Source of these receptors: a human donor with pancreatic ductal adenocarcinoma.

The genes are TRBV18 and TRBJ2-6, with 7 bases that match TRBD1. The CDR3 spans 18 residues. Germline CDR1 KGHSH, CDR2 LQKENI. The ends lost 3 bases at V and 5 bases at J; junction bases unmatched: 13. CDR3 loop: CASSPRDSGVLRANVLTF. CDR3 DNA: TGTGCCAGCTCACCCCGGGACAGTGGGGTCCTTAGGGCCAACGTCCTGACTTTC.

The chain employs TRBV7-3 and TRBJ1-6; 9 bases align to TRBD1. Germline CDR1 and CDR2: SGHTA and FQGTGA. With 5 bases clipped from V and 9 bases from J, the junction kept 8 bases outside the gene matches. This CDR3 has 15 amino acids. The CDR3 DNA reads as TGTGCCAGCAGCAGAAACGGACAGGGGAGTTCACCCCTCCACTTT. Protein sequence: CASSRNGQGSSPLHF.

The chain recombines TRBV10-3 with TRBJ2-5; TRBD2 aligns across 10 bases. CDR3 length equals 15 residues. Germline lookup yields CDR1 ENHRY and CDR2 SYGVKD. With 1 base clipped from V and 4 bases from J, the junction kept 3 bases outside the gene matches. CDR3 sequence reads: CAISEWTSGGETQYF. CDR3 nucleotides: TGTGCCATCAGTGAGTGGACTAGCGGAGGAGAGACCCAGTACTTC.

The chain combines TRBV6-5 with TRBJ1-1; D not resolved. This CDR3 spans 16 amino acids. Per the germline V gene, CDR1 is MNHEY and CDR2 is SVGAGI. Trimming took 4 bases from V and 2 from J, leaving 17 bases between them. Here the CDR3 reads CASSLEGSARNTEAFF. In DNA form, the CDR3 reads TGTGCCAGCAGTTTGGAGGGTTCAGCAAGAAACACTGAAGCTTTCTTT.

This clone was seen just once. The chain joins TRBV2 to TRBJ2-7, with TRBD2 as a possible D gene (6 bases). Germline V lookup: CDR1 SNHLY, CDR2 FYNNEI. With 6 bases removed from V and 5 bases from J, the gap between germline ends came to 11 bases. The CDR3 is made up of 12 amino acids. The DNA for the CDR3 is TGTGCCAGCAGGGAGGGCACCGACGAGCAGTACTTC. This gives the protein CASREGTDEQYF.

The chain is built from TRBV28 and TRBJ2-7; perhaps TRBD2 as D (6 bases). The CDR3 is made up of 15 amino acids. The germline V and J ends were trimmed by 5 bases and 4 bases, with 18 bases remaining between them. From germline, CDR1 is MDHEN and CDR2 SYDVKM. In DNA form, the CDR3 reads TGTGCCAGCAGTCTTTGGGGAGCTGGGGGGTACGAGCAGTACTTC. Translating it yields CASSLWGAGGYEQYF.

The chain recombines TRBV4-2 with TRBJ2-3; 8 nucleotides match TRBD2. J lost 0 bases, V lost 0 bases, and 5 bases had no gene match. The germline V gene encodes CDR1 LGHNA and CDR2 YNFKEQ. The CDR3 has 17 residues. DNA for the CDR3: TGTGCCAGCAGCCAAGATCCGGGAGGGGGAAGCACAGATACGCAGTATTTT. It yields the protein CASSQDPGGGSTDTQYF.

Written as DNA, the CDR3 is TGTGCCAGTGCTCTCGGGACTAGCTTTGAGAGCACAGATACGCAGTATTTT. The encoded protein is CASALGTSFESTDTQYF. The V call is TRBV19, the J call TRBJ2-3, with 9 positions matching TRBD2. Germline CDR1 reads LNHDA; CDR2 reads SQIVND (reference sequence). The CDR3 consists of 17 residues. V trimming: 8 bases; J trimming: 0 bases; junction bases outside the gene matches: 12.

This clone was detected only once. CDR3 sequence: CASSVSGLPEGEQFF. CDR3 in DNA: TGTGCCAGCAGCGTCTCGGGTCTTCCCGAGGGTGAGCAGTTCTTC. The chain recombines TRBV9 with TRBJ2-1; possible D gene TRBD2, 5 bases. The CDR3 loop spans 15 amino acids. Germline V gives CDR1 SGDLS, CDR2 YYNGEE. V was cut by 2 bases and J by 9 bases, with 18 bases left in between.

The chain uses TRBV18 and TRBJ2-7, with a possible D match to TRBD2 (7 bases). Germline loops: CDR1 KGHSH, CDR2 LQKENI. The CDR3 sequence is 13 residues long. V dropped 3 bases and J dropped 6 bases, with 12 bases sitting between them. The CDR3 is CASSPGGLGEQYF. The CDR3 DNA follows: TGTGCCAGCTCACCCGGGGGGCTAGGCGAGCAGTACTTC.

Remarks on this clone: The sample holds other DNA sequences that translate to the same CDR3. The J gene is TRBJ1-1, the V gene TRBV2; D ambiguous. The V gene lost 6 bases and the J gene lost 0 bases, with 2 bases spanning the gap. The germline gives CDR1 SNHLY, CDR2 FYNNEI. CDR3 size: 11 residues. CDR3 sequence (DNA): TGTGCCAGCAGCGTGAACACTGAAGCTTTCTTT. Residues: CASSVNTEAFF.

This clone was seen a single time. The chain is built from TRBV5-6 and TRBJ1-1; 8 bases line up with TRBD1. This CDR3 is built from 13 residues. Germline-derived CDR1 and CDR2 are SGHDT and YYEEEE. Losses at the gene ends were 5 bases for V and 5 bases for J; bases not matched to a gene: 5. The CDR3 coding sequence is TGTGCCAGCAGGGTAGGACAGGGAACTGAAGCTTTCTTT. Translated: CASRVGQGTEAFF.

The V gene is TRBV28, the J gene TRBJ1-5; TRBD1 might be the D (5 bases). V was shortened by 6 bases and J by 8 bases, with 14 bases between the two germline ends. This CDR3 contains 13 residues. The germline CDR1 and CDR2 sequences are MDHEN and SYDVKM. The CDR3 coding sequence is TGTGCCAGCAGCTCTAGGTGGGGCGAGCCCCAGCATTTT. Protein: CASSSRWGEPQHF.

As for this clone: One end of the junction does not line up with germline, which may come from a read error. The CDR3 DNA follows: TGTGCCAGCAGTCCGCGATTCCGCCTCTTACCCTTTTTT. Translating it yields CASSPRFRLLPFF. The chain couples TRBV28 to TRBJ2-3; D gene ambiguous. The germline V gene has CDR1 MDHEN and CDR2 SYDVKM. This CDR3 region has 13 residues.

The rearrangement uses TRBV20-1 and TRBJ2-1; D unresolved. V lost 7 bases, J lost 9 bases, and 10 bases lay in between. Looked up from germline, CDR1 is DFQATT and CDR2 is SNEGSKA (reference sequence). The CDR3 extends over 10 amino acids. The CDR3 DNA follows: TGCAGTGTTACCTATCGTGAGCAGTTCTTC. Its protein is CSVTYREQFF.

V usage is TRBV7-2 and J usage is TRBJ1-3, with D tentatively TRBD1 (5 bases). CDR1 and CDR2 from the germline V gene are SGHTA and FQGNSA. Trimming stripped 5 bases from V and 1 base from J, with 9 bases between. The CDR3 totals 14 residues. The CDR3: CASSEGVSGNTIYF. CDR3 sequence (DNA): TGTGCCAGCAGCGAAGGGGTTTCTGGAAACACCATATATTTT.

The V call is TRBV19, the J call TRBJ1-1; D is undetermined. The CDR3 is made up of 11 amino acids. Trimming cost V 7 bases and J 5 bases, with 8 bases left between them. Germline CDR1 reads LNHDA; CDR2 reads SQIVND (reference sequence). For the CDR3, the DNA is TGTGCCAGTACTCAGTTTACTGAAGCTTTCTTT. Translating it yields CASTQFTEAFF.

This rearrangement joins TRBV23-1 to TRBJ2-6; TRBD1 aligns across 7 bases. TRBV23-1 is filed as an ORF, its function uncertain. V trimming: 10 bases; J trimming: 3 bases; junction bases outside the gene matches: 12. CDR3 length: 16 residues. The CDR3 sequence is CATRQGEWYGANVLTF. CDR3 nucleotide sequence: TGCGCCACCAGGCAGGGGGAATGGTATGGGGCCAACGTCCTGACTTTC.

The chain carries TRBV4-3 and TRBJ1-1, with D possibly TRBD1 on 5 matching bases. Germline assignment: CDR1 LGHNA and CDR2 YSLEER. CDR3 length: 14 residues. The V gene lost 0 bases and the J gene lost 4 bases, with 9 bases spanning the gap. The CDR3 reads CASSQDAGGTEAFF. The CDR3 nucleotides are TGCGCCAGCAGCCAAGATGCGGGGGGCACTGAAGCTTTCTTT.

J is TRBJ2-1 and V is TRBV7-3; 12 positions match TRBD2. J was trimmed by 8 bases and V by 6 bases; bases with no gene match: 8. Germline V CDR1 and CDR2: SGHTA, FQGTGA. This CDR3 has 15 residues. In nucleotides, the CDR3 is TGTGCCAGCAGTCGACTAGCGGGAGTAGCATATGAGCAGTTCTTC. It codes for CASSRLAGVAYEQFF.